The count of the clone carrying this TCR beta chain is one. The antigen remains undetermined. The CDR3 runs to 14 residues. The V segment lost 7 bases and the J segment 1 base; nucleotides outside the gene matches: 6. Germline V gene lookup returns CDR1 SGHRS and CDR2 YFSETQ. The data belong to a study of lymphopenia after photon versus proton radiotherapy. Notes on the study in general: Under photons, naive T cells and diversity fell while effector/memory populations rose.

Clones were sequenced by immunoSEQ multiplex PCR, and TCRdb holds only the in-frame ones, with some missing. This table has about 24,000 clones, roughly four fifths appearing once. Here the sequenced sample was peripheral blood, taken from a patient treated with proton-based radiotherapy. The chain joins TRBV5-1 to TRBJ2-3, with TRBD2 matching 7 bases. This clonotype was sampled from a woman aged 70 to 79 with pancreatic cancer. CDR3 bases: TGCGCCAGCGGGGAGGGGCATGGCACAGATACGCAGTATTTT. Its translation is CASGEGHGTDTQYF.